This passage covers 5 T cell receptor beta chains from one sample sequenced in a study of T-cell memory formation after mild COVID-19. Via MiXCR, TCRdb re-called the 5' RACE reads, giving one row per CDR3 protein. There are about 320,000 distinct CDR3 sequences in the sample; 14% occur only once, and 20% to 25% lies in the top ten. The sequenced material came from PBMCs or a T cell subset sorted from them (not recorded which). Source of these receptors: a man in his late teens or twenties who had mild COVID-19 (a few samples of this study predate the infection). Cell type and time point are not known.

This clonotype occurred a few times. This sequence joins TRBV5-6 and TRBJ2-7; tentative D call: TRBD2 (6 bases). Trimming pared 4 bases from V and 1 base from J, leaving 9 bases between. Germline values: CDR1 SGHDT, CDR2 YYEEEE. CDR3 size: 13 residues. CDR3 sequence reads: CASSASDSYEQYV. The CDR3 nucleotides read TGTGCCAGCAGCGCTAGCGATTCCTACGAGCAGTACGTC.

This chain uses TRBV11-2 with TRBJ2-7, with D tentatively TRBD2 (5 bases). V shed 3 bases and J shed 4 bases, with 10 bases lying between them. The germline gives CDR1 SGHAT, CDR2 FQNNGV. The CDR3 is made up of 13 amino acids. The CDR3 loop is CASSFVPGYEQYV. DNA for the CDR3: TGTGCCAGCAGCTTCGTTCCGGGATACGAGCAGTACGTC.

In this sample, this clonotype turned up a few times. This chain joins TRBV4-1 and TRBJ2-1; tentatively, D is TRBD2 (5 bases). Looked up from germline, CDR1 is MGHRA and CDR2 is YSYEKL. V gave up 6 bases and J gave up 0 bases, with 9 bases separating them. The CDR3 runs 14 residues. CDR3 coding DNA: TGCGCCAGCAGGCTCCGGGACTCCTACAATGAGCAGTTCTTC. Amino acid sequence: CASRLRDSYNEQFF.

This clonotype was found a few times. CDR3 sequence reads: CASSLALGDSYEQYF. CDR3 DNA sequence: TGTGCCAGCAGCTTAGCGCTTGGAGACTCCTACGAGCAGTACTTC. The rearrangement links TRBV7-6 to TRBJ2-7, with D uncertain. The CDR3 is made up of 15 amino acids. Per germline, CDR1 SGHVS and CDR2 FNYEAQ. Trimming removed 0 bases at V and 0 bases at J, with 9 bases between.

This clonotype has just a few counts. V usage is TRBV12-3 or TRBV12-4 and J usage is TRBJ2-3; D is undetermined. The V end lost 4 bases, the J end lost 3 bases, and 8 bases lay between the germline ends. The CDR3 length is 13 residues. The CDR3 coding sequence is TGTGCCAGCAGTTCCCAGGAAACAGATACGCAGTATTTT. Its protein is CASSSQETDTQYF.